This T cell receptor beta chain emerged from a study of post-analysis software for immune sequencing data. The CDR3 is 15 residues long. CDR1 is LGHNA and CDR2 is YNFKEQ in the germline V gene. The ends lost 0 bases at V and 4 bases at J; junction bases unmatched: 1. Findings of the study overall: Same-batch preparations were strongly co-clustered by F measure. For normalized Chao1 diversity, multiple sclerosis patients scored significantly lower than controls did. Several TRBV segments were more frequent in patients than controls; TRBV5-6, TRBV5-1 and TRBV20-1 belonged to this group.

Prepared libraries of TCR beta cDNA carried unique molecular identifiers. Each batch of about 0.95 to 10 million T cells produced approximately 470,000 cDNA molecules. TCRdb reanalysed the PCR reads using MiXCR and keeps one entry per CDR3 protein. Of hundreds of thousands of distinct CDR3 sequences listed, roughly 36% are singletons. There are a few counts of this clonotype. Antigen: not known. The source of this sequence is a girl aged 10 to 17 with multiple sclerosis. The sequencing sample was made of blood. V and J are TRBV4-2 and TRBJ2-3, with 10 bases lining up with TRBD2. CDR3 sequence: CASSQEAGGPDTQYF. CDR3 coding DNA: TGTGCCAGCAGCCAAGAAGCGGGGGGGCCAGATACGCAGTATTTT.